This entry lists 12 T cell receptor beta chains sequenced from one sample in a study of neurological immune-mediated disorders. TCRdb reprocessed the 5' RACE reads via MiXCR and lists one record per CDR3 protein. The repertoire has 70,000 to 95,000 distinct CDR3 sequences, about 13% of them found once; the top ten carry about 5%. Indicated time point: longitudinal time-point 2. The sequencing input was PBMCs. These receptors all come from a female donor with HTLV-1-associated myelopathy (HAM/TSP).

The table lists this clonotype with many counts. The rearrangement uses TRBV20-1 and TRBJ2-3, with D possibly matching TRBD2 (6 bases). V was trimmed by 5 bases and J by 7 bases, leaving 22 bases between them. Germline values: CDR1 DFQATT, CDR2 SNEGSKA (reference sequence). This CDR3 has 15 residues. The CDR3 protein is CSAGLVGGGGHTQYF. In nucleotides, the CDR3 is TGCAGTGCTGGTCTTGTCGGAGGTGGAGGGCATACGCAGTATTTT.

This clonotype was detected many times. This chain uses TRBV5-1 with TRBJ1-4, with 11 positions matching TRBD1. Germline loops: CDR1 SGHRS, CDR2 YFSETQ. This CDR3 is 15 amino acids long. Trimming at V came to 3 bases and at J to 5 bases, leaving 3 bases not matched to a gene. The CDR3: CASSWTGGRNEKLFF. The DNA of the CDR3 is TGCGCCAGCAGCTGGACAGGGGGCCGAAATGAAAAACTGTTTTTT. Variable domain in full (rest from reference TRBV5-1 and TRBJ1-4): KAGVTQTPRYLIKTRGQQVTLSCSPISGHRSVSWYQQTPGQGLQFLFEYFSETQRNKGNFPGRFSGRQFSNSRSEMNVSTLELGDSALYLCASSWTGGRNEKLFFGSGTQLSVL.

This clonotype was found many times. The J gene is TRBJ2-1, the V gene TRBV3-1, with TRBD1 as a possible D gene (6 bases). V dropped 5 bases and J dropped 9 bases, with 11 bases sitting between them. CDR1 and CDR2 (germline): LGHDT, YNNKEL (reference sequence). CDR3 length: 12 residues. DNA for the CDR3: TGTGCCAGCAGCAACAGGGACGGTGAGCAGTTCTTC. Protein: CASSNRDGEQFF.

The table lists this clonotype with many counts. The J gene is TRBJ2-3, the V gene TRBV12-3 or TRBV12-4; D is possibly TRBD1 or TRBD2 (5 bases each). Trimming pared 7 bases from V and 9 bases from J, leaving 26 bases between. This CDR3 contains 16 residues. The CDR3 DNA sequence: TGTGCCAGCATTAAAGCATCCGGGACCTCGGGTGGCACGCAGTATTTT. This codes for CASIKASGTSGGTQYF.

This chain connects TRBV6-1 to TRBJ1-1; D possibly corresponds to TRBD1 (6 bases). CDR1 is MNHNS and CDR2 is SASEGT in the germline V gene. The length of the CDR3 is 15 residues. V was clipped by 7 bases and J by 6 bases, with 21 bases between them. CDR3 sequence (DNA): TGTGCCAGCAAACACCGACAGGTTATGATCGCTGAAGCTTTCTTT. This gives the protein CASKHRQVMIAEAFF.

Of note for this clonotype: A much larger clone differs from this one at a single base, so this may be a read error. The gene calls are TRBV18 and TRBJ2-3, with TRBD2 matching over 9 bases. V shed 3 bases and J 7 bases; nucleotides not matched to a gene: 8. Germline V gene lookup returns CDR1 KGHSH and CDR2 LQKENI. The CDR3 has 15 residues. DNA of the CDR3: TGTGCCAGCTCACCCCCGCGGGGGGGCGGATATACGCAGTATTTT. This codes for CASSPPRGGGYTQYF.

This clonotype showed up many times. The rearrangement links TRBV27 to TRBJ2-7; possibly TRBD1 or TRBD2 for D (5 bases each). The V gene's germline CDR1 is MNHEY and CDR2 SMNVEV (reference sequence). Trimming removed 2 bases at V and 3 bases at J, with 14 bases between. The CDR3 runs to 15 residues. The DNA for the CDR3 is TGTGCCAGCAGTTTAAGTGGGACCGGATACTACGAGCAGTACTTC. Its protein product is CASSLSGTGYYEQYF.

A word on this clonotype: This may be a read error, as it is one base from a much larger clone. This sequence joins TRBV20-1 and TRBJ1-1, with TRBD1 matching 11 bases. The CDR3 length is 12 residues. CDR1 is DFQATT and CDR2 is SNEGSKA in the germline V gene (reference sequence). CDR3 residues: CSARRDRGAASF. The CDR3 bases are TGCAGTGCTAGGCGGGACAGGGGGGCAGCTTCCTTT.

Ten or more counts support this clonotype. V and J are TRBV2 and TRBJ2-6, with D possibly TRBD2 on 6 matching bases. The germline gives CDR1 SNHLY, CDR2 FYNNEI. Trimming took off 4 bases at V and 13 bases at J, with 23 bases between the two ends. This CDR3 contains 16 residues. The CDR3 reads CASSVRWGGAALVLTF. The CDR3 coding sequence is TGTGCCAGCAGTGTAAGATGGGGCGGGGCGGCTTTGGTCCTGACTTTC.

In this sample, this clonotype turned up many times. The V and J genes are TRBV7-2 and TRBJ2-3; D remains unclear. V lost 1 base to trimming and J lost 5 bases, with 16 bases between them. CDR1 is SGHTA, CDR2 FQGNSA, per germline. The CDR3 consists of 16 residues. The CDR3 sequence is CASSLGGSRRRDTQYF. The CDR3, as DNA: TGTGCCAGCAGCTTAGGTGGTTCGAGGCGGAGAGATACGCAGTATTTT.

Ten or more counts support this clonotype. The chain recombines TRBV11-2 with TRBJ1-1; no definite D call. CDR3 size: 15 residues. The germline gives CDR1 SGHAT, CDR2 FQNNGV. Trimming removed 6 bases at V and 4 bases at J, with 18 bases between. Here the CDR3 reads CASRHTSAGSTEAFF. The CDR3 coding sequence is TGTGCCAGCAGGCATACCTCCGCGGGAAGCACTGAAGCTTTCTTT. The whole variable domain, remainder taken from reference TRBV11-2 and TRBJ1-1, is EAGVAQSPRYKIIEKRQSVAFWCNPISGHATLYWYQQILGQGPKLLIQFQNNGVVDDSQLPKDRFSAERLKGVDSTLKIQPAKLEDSAVYLCASRHTSAGSTEAFFGQGTRLTVV.

This clonotype came up a few times. The V call is TRBV6-6, the J call TRBJ1-5; possible D gene TRBD1, 5 bases. CDR3 length: 14 amino acids. CDR1 and CDR2 (germline): MNHNY, SVGAGI (reference sequence). Trimming stripped 2 bases from V and 7 bases from J, with 12 bases between. The CDR3 bases are TGTGCCAGCAGTTACACCGGGGGAATGCAGCCCCAGCATTTT. Protein product: CASSYTGGMQPQHF.